This T cell receptor (beta chain) stems from a study of metastatic and nonmetastatic thyroid tumors (dated by TCRdb to about 2020). At the level of the whole study: Repertoires from peripheral blood and from tumor or nodule tissue samples of malignant and benign thyroid patients were compared.

CDR1 and CDR2, looked up from the germline V gene, are SGHAT and FQNNGV. V loses 1 base, J loses 5 bases, and the germline ends lie 8 bases apart. From its cysteine to its phenylalanine, the CDR3 spans 13 amino acids. The entry retains the CDR3 DNA only, 39 bases that are in frame from base 1. At least ten counts were recorded for this clone. Its antigen is not yet known. Base qualities are not at hand, and no much larger clone is one base apart. Other DNA sequences in this specimen translate into the identical CDR3. Study-wide findings and limitations: In both blood and tumor samples, TCR beta diversity was reported to be significantly higher in malignant tumors than in benign nodules.

None of the patients had been given any treatment before thyroid surgery. Using T-cell receptor beta sequencing, the researchers looked back retrospectively at clinical samples from patients, gathered between about 2012 and 2019. The library was prepared using PCR. TCRdb lists the instrument as Illumina HiSeq 4000. High-throughput sequencing was used to profile the CDR3 region of the TCR beta-chain in every patient. The original pipeline was this. Drawing on CDR3 differences between clinicopathological groups, the researchers built a classifier meant to tell apart patients with distant-metastatic papillary thyroid cancer. The Shannon index was used to measure repertoire diversity, and the Morisita-Horn index was used to measure how similar tumor and blood repertoires were. The raw public data were reprocessed by TCRdb itself: fastp quality trimming at Q25, MiXCR clonotype calling, in-frame beta chains only. The V and J calls here are based on TCRdb, not the publication. Within this sample are 60,000 or so clones, with just over 4% of them counted one time only. Of the sample, about a fifth is held by the ten largest clones.

In this chain, TRBV11-2 is recombined with TRBJ2-5, with the D gene not clear enough to name. The TCR originated in a female donor with papillary thyroid cancer or a benign thyroid nodule (not recorded which). Some clones in this sample may be carry-over from other donors' samples. Sequenced sample: blood. The DNA is TGTGCCAGCAGCTTAGGGGTCTGGGAGACCCAGTACTTC. It encodes CASSLGVWETQYF.